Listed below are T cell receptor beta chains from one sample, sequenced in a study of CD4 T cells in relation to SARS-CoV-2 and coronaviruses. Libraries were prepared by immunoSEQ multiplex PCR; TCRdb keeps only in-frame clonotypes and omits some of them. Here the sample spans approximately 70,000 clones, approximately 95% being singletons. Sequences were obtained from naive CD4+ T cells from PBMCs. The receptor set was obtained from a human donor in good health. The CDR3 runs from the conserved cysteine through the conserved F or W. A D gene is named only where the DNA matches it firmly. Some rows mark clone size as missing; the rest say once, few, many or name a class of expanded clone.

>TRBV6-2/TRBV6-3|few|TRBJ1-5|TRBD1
TGTGCCAGCAGTTCCAGCCCACAGGGGGCGGGTCAGCCCCAGCATTTT
CASSSSPQGAGQPQHF
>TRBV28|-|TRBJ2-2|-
TGTGCCAGCAGCCCGGCAGGGGAGCCCGGGGAGCTGTTTTTT
CASSPAGEPGELFF
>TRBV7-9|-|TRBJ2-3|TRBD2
TGTGCCAGCAGCCGACTAGCGGGGGGGGCAGATACGCAGTATTTT
CASSRLAGGADTQYF
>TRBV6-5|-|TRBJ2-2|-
TGTGCCAGCACAGGTGACACCGGGGAGCTGTTTTTT
CASTGDTGELFF
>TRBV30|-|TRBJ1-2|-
TGTGCCTGGAGTTATGGGGGGAACTATGGCTACACCTTC
CAWSYGGNYGYTF
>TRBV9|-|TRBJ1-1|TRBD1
TGTGCCAGCAGCGTAGCAGGGACAGGGGCCACTGAAGCTTTCTTT
CASSVAGTGATEAFF
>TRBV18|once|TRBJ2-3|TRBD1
TGTGCCAGCTCACCTCGGGACAGGGCGAGCACAGATACGCAGTATTTT
CASSPRDRASTDTQYF
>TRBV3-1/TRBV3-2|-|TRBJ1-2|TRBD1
TGTGCCAGCAGCCTAGATAACCGACAGGGCGATCGCTACACCTTC
CASSLDNRQGDRYTF
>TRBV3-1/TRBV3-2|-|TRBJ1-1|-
TGTGCCAGCAGCCAAGATCGTAGGAAAGCTTTCTTT
CASSQDRRKAFF
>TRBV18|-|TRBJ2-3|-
TGTGCCAGCTCACGAGCCACAGATACGCAGTATTTT
CASSRATDTQYF
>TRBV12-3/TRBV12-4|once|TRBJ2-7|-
TGTGCCAGCAGTTTAGCGCCCGGGGGCCAGTACTTC
CASSLAPGGQYF
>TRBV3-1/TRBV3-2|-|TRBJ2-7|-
TGTGCCAGCAGCCTTACCGACAGGAACGAGCAGTACTTC
CASSLTDRNEQYF
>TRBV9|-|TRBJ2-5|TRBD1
TGTGCCAGCAGTTCCGGACAGGGCGAAGGTCAAGAGACCCAGTACTTC
CASSSGQGEGQETQYF
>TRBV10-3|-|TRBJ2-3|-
TGTGCCATCAATGAGGGGGAATCAGATACGCAGTATTTT
CAINEGESDTQYF
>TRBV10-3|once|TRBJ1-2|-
TGTGCCATCAGTGTAACAGGGTTCTCTGGCTACACCTTC
CAISVTGFSGYTF
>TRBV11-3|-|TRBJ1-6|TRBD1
TGTGCCAGCAGCTTAACAGGGGTGGATTCACCCCTCCACTTT
CASSLTGVDSPLHF
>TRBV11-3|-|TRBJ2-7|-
TGTGCCAGCAGCTTATACGGGGCAAGCTCCTACGAGCAGTACTTC
CASSLYGASSYEQYF
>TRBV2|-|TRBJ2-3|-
TGTGCCAGCACAAGGCAGGGCAATACGCAGTATTTT
CASTRQGNTQYF
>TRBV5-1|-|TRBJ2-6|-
TGCGCCAGCAGCCCCACTTCAGACGCTGGGGCCAACGTCCTGACTTTC
CASSPTSDAGANVLTF
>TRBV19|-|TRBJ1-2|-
TGTGCCAGTAGTCCTTCGGGTCCTGGAAGGGGCTACACCTTC
CASSPSGPGRGYTF
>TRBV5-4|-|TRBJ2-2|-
TGTGCCAGCAGCAGGAACACCGGGGAGCTGTTTTTT
CASSRNTGELFF
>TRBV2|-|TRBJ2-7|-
TGTGCCAGCACTCCTCTAGGGGGGACAGTTGGCGAGCAGTACTTC
CASTPLGGTVGEQYF
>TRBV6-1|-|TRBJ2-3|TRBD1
TGTGCCAGCAGTGAAGAACGGAGACAGGGGCAGTATTTT
CASSEERRQGQYF
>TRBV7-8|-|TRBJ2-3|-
TGTGCCAGCAGCCCCCGCCGCCTGCGGGCGAACACAGATACGCAGTATTTT
CASSPRRLRANTDTQYF
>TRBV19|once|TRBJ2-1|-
TGTGCCAGTAGCCTGGGCCTCAGGGGAGGGACTAAGAGCCTCCTCAATGAGCAGTTCTTC
CASSLGLRGGTKSLLNEQFF
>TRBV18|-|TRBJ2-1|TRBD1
TGTGCCAGCTCACCGGGGACAGCCAGCGATGAGCAGTTCTTC
CASSPGTASDEQFF
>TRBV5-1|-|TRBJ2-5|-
TGCGCCAGCAGCTTGGAGGAGACCCAGTACTTC
CASSLEETQYF